Shown below are 16 T cell receptor beta chains from a single sample sequenced in a study of blood T cell repertoires in COVID-19. Sequenced by immunoSEQ multiplex PCR; TCRdb stores in-frame clones only, minus some. The profile shows more than 70,000 clones, about 88% of them singletons. Sequences were obtained from peripheral blood. The receptors shown here come from a man in his fifties or sixties with acute or convalescent COVID-19.

The chain has TRBV19 and TRBJ1-4, with D unclear. There are 15 residues in the CDR3. The V gene's germline CDR1 is LNHDA and CDR2 SQIVND (reference sequence). Trimming cost V 3 bases and J 5 bases, with 13 bases left between them. The CDR3 DNA reads as TGTGCCAGTAGTATTAGGCCACGCAGGAATGAAAAACTGTTTTTT. Encoded protein: CASSIRPRRNEKLFF.

The chain has TRBV7-3 and TRBJ2-5; D is possibly TRBD1 (6 bases). The CDR3 extends over 15 amino acids. Germline V CDR1 and CDR2: SGHTA, FQGTGA. Trimming took 3 bases from V and 4 from J, leaving 15 bases between them. The chain's CDR3 is CASSLDSSLGETQYF. CDR3 nucleotides: TGTGCCAGCAGCTTGGACAGTTCCTTGGGAGAGACCCAGTACTTC.

V is TRBV6-6 and J is TRBJ1-5; no reliable D call. Germline values: CDR1 MNHNY, CDR2 SVGAGI (reference sequence). Between the trimmed V and J ends, which lost 6 bases and 5 bases, there was a span of 14 bases. The CDR3 has 14 residues. The CDR3 sequence: CASRFTATDQPQHF. The CDR3 bases are TGTGCCAGCAGGTTCACAGCCACTGATCAGCCCCAGCATTTT.

Written as DNA, the CDR3 is TGTGCCAGCAGTCCCTCCTACTCTGGAAACACCATATATTTT. Protein: CASSPSYSGNTIYF. The chain links TRBV28 to TRBJ1-3; D is ambiguous. Trimming shortened V by 5 bases and J by 0 bases, and 8 bases separated the two germline ends. CDR1 is MDHEN and CDR2 is SYDVKM in the germline V gene. CDR3 length: 14 amino acids.

The J gene is TRBJ1-6, the V gene TRBV19, with TRBD1 matching 9 bases. The junction had 14 bases not matched to a gene; V was cut back by 6 bases and J by 5 bases. The CDR3 contains 18 residues. Germline-derived CDR1 and CDR2 are LNHDA and SQIVND (reference sequence). The CDR3: CASSRGPQGAVDNSPLHF. The CDR3 DNA reads TGTGCCAGTAGCCGCGGACCACAGGGGGCGGTCGATAATTCACCCCTCCACTTT.

The chain employs TRBV28 and TRBJ1-4; D gene ambiguous. The CDR3 contains 15 residues. The V gene lost 3 bases and the J gene lost 8 bases, with 16 bases spanning the gap. Germline assignment: CDR1 MDHEN and CDR2 SYDVKM. Here the CDR3 DNA reads TGTGCCAGCAGTTTTTCCACCCTGGGAGTGGAAAAACTGTTTTTT. Amino acids: CASSFSTLGVEKLFF.

The chain couples TRBV10-3 to TRBJ1-2, with a tentative D call TRBD1 (5 bases). Germline loops: CDR1 ENHRY, CDR2 SYGVKD. The V end was cut by 3 bases, the J end by 2 bases, with 13 bases between. The CDR3 has 15 residues. The DNA for the CDR3 is TGTGCCATCAGTGAATTTGGAGGGGACAACTATGGCTACACCTTC. This gives the protein CAISEFGGDNYGYTF.

This clone was seen a single time. The chain links TRBV12-5 to TRBJ1-2; TRBD1 agrees at 7 bases. The CDR3 sequence is 12 residues long. Trimming removed 2 bases from V and 13 bases from J; junction bases left unmatched: 7. Per germline, CDR1 LGHNT and CDR2 FRNRAP. The CDR3 DNA sequence: TGTGCTAGTGGTTTGCTCTCGACAGGGCTCACCTTC. It specifies CASGLLSTGLTF.

This chain joins TRBV9 and TRBJ1-3; maybe TRBD1 (5 bases). The CDR3 spans 16 residues. Trimming removed 4 bases from V and 0 bases from J, with 14 bases in between. Germline CDR1 and CDR2: SGDLS and YYNGEE. For the CDR3, the DNA is TGTGCCAGCAGCCCCAGGGTGACTCACTCTGGAAACACCATATATTTT. Encoded protein: CASSPRVTHSGNTIYF. The whole variable domain, remainder taken from reference TRBV9 and TRBJ1-3, is DSGVTQTPKHLITATGQRVTLRCSPRSGDLSVYWYQQSLDQGLQFLIQYYNGEERAKGNILERFSAQQFPDLHSELNLSSLELGDSALYFCASSPRVTHSGNTIYFGEGSWLTVV.

CDR3 amino acids: CASSPQGGETQYF. The CDR3 DNA reads TGTGCCAGCTCACCGCAGGGGGGAGAGACCCAGTACTTC. This chain links TRBV18 with TRBJ2-5, with a tentative D call TRBD1 (7 bases). Germline V gene lookup returns CDR1 KGHSH and CDR2 LQKENI. With 3 bases removed from V and 4 bases from J, the gap between germline ends came to 9 bases. The CDR3 is 13 residues long. The complete variable domain, with remaining parts taken from reference TRBV18 and TRBJ2-5, reads NAGVMQNPRHLVRRRGQEARLRCSPMKGHSHVYWYRQLPEEGLKFMVYLQKENIIDESGMPKERFSAEFPKEGPSILRIQQVVRGDSAAYFCASSPQGGETQYFGPGTRLLVL.

The chain uses TRBV11-3 and TRBJ2-3; 11 positions match TRBD2. The V gene end was trimmed by 0 bases and the J gene end by 2 bases; junction bases not matched to a gene: 7. The germline V gene encodes CDR1 SGHNT and CDR2 YENEEA. This CDR3 contains 18 residues. The CDR3 is CASSLDTSGGSHTDTQYF. The CDR3 nucleotides read TGTGCCAGCAGCTTAGATACTAGCGGGGGCTCCCACACAGATACGCAGTATTTT.

V gene TRBV6-6 combines with J gene TRBJ1-5; 8 bases agree with TRBD1. The CDR3 covers 17 residues. Germline values: CDR1 MNHNY, CDR2 SVGAGI (reference sequence). The trim removed 10 bases at V and 1 base at J, leaving 15 bases unmatched. As DNA, the CDR3 is TGTGCCACCGGTCGCAGGGGGCGAGGGACGAGCAATCAGCCCCAGCATTTT. Its protein is CATGRRGRGTSNQPQHF.

V gene TRBV28 combines with J gene TRBJ2-5, with no clear D. V was shortened by 3 bases and J by 3 bases, with 8 bases between the two germline ends. Germline V CDR1 and CDR2: MDHEN, SYDVKM. This CDR3 has 13 residues. The CDR3 DNA reads as TGTGCCAGCAGTTTCCCGCTAGAAGAGACCCAGTACTTC. It is translated as CASSFPLEETQYF.

CDR3 sequence (DNA): TGCGCCAGCAGCTTGGGAGGACTAGCTGAAAATACGCAGTATTTT. Amino acids: CASSLGGLAENTQYF. This sequence joins TRBV5-1 and TRBJ2-3, with 8 bases fitting TRBD2. CDR1 is SGHRS and CDR2 is YFSETQ in the germline V gene. The CDR3 has 15 residues. Losses at the gene ends were 0 bases for V and 7 bases for J; bases not matched to a gene: 7.

V gene TRBV3-1 (or the pseudogene TRBV3-2) combines with J gene TRBJ2-3, with 7 bases lining up with TRBD2. The CDR3 is 15 amino acids. J gave up 5 bases and V 2 bases, and 7 bases lay outside the gene matches. CDR1 and CDR2 from the germline V gene are LGHDT and YNNKEL (reference sequence). The DNA for the CDR3 is TGTGCCAGCAGCCAAATCGGGAGGCAGGGAGATACGCAGTATTTT. Its protein product is CASSQIGRQGDTQYF.

V usage is TRBV5-1 and J usage is TRBJ2-1; 7 bases agree with TRBD1. V dropped 1 base and J dropped 5; count of bases not matched to a gene: 6. CDR1 SGHRS and CDR2 YFSETQ come from the germline V gene. This CDR3 is built from 15 residues. CDR3 in DNA: TGCGCCAGCAGCTTGATCGACAGGGCTCACAATGAGCAGTTCTTC. Protein sequence: CASSLIDRAHNEQFF.